This entry features one TCR beta chain sequence. The data were taken from a study of blood T cells in healthy people across ages. Collection of 9.5 to 10 milliliters of peripheral blood was performed for each donor. Researchers report isolating at least 6 million PBMCs per sample. Germline values: CDR1 MGHRA, CDR2 YSYEKL. There are 15 residues in the CDR3. The J segment lost 2 bases and the V segment lost 3 bases, leaving 6 bases of the junction unmatched. Using a J-beta primer mix together with a sample-barcoded 5' primer, a second PCR was run for about 7 to 12 cycles. Tagging of each cDNA molecule was performed by a template-switch adaptor with 12 random nucleotides. TCRdb fed the 5' RACE reads into MiXCR, producing one record per CDR3 protein. The profile shows roughly 1,000,000 distinct CDR3 sequences, under 30% of them singletons. These data were also filed under a second study, of T cells of mothers and their children. As that report states: Samples came from a few healthy Caucasian mothers and their six children.

Material for sequencing was blood. The clonotype was recovered from a girl under 10 years old in good health. The genes are TRBV4-1 and TRBJ2-5; 7 nucleotides match TRBD2. For the CDR3, the DNA is TGCGCCAGCAGCCAGCCATCTAGCGGACAAGAGACCCAGTACTTC. Translated, it gives CASSQPSSGQETQYF.